The 26 T cell receptor beta chains listed next were all sequenced from one sample in a study of blood T cell repertoires in COVID-19. The assay was immunoSEQ multiplex PCR, and TCRdb's table has in-frame clones only and misses some. This table has around 85,000 clones, about 82% appearing once. The sequencing sample was made of peripheral blood. All receptors come from a man in his forties or fifties with active COVID-19.

The V gene is TRBV28, the J gene TRBJ1-1; TRBD1 aligns across 12 bases. Germline CDR1 reads MDHEN; CDR2 reads SYDVKM. The CDR3 spans 16 residues. V was pared by 2 bases and J by 6 bases, with 7 bases of the junction left unmatched. For the CDR3, the DNA is TGTGCCAGCAGTTTAAGGGGACAGGGGGCGTTCCCTGAAGCTTTCTTT. Its protein is CASSLRGQGAFPEAFF. Based on the CDR3 plus reference TRBV28 and TRBJ1-1, the full variable domain is DVKVTQSSRYLVKRTGEKVFLECVQDMDHENMFWYRQDPGLGLRLIYFSYDVKMKEKGDIPEGYSVSREKKERFSLILESASTNQTSMYLCASSLRGQGAFPEAFFGQGTRLTVV.

V gene TRBV5-1 combines with J gene TRBJ1-6, with TRBD1 matching over 8 bases. Germline V gives CDR1 SGHRS, CDR2 YFSETQ. The CDR3 spans 16 residues. The ends lost 4 bases at V and 0 bases at J; junction bases unmatched: 3. The DNA of the CDR3 is TGCGCCAGCAGCAGGGACAGGAGCTCCTATAATTCACCCCTCCACTTT. Encoded protein: CASSRDRSSYNSPLHF.

This chain uses TRBV5-1 with TRBJ2-3; 7 nucleotides align to TRBD1. The CDR3 spans 15 residues. Germline V gene lookup returns CDR1 SGHRS and CDR2 YFSETQ. Losses at the gene ends were 0 bases for V and 2 bases for J; bases not matched to a gene: 3. The CDR3 spells CASSLGQGVTDTQYF. CDR3 coding DNA: TGCGCCAGCAGCTTGGGGCAGGGGGTCACAGATACGCAGTATTTT.

The chain carries TRBV19 and TRBJ2-7; D possibly corresponds to TRBD1 (5 bases). The CDR3 sequence is 13 residues long. Germline-derived CDR1 and CDR2 are LNHDA and SQIVND (reference sequence). The V gene lost 5 bases and the J gene lost 0 bases, with 8 bases spanning the gap. This CDR3 is CASSVTVSYEQYF. The CDR3 DNA reads as TGTGCCAGTAGTGTGACAGTCTCCTACGAGCAGTACTTC.

The chain carries TRBV25-1 and TRBJ1-1; D is uncertain. The CDR3 spans 14 residues. V shed 3 bases and J shed 10 bases, with 18 bases lying between them. Germline CDR1 is MGHDK and CDR2 is SYGVNS. This chain's CDR3 is CASSDREGSKLAFF. CDR3 nucleotide sequence: TGTGCCAGCAGTGACCGGGAAGGATCGAAGTTAGCTTTCTTT.

The chain combines TRBV15 with TRBJ2-2; weak D call: TRBD1 (5 bases). The germline V and J ends were trimmed by 2 bases and 2 bases, with 18 bases remaining between them. Germline assignment: CDR1 LNHNV and CDR2 YYDKDF (reference sequence). This CDR3 is 18 amino acids long. CDR3 nucleotide sequence: TGTGCCACCAGCAGACCCACTTCAGGGCGTACTAACACCGGGGAGCTGTTTTTT. This encodes CATSRPTSGRTNTGELFF.

The chain uses TRBV5-1 and TRBJ2-1, with 9 bases identical to TRBD1. The CDR3 covers 15 residues. Germline lookup yields CDR1 SGHRS and CDR2 YFSETQ. With 4 bases clipped from V and 7 bases from J, the junction kept 9 bases outside the gene matches. CDR3 region: CASSTWTGVGNEQFF. CDR3 nucleotide sequence: TGCGCCAGCAGCACCTGGACAGGGGTCGGGAATGAGCAGTTCTTC. The full variable domain, completed using reference TRBV5-1 and TRBJ2-1, is KAGVTQTPRYLIKTRGQQVTLSCSPISGHRSVSWYQQTPGQGLQFLFEYFSETQRNKGNFPGRFSGRQFSNSRSEMNVSTLELGDSALYLCASSTWTGVGNEQFFGPGTRLTVL.

This clone has just one count. The chain links TRBV5-1 to TRBJ1-1; the match to TRBD1 covers 7 bases. From germline, CDR1 is SGHRS and CDR2 YFSETQ. This CDR3 spans 16 amino acids. Trimming cost V 2 bases and J 4 bases; bases outside gene matches: 11. Here the CDR3 DNA reads TGCGCCAGCAGCTTCGGGACAGCAAGTCAGGGCACTGAAGCTTTCTTT. Translating gives CASSFGTASQGTEAFF. Filled out from reference TRBV5-1 and TRBJ1-1, the complete variable domain reads KAGVTQTPRYLIKTRGQQVTLSCSPISGHRSVSWYQQTPGQGLQFLFEYFSETQRNKGNFPGRFSGRQFSNSRSEMNVSTLELGDSALYLCASSFGTASQGTEAFFGQGTRLTVV.

This clone was seen once. The rearrangement links TRBV6-5 to TRBJ2-2, with D tentatively TRBD2 (6 bases). The germline V gene encodes CDR1 MNHEY and CDR2 SVGAGI. V was trimmed by 4 bases and J by 0 bases, leaving 9 bases between them. CDR3 size: 15 residues. The CDR3 here is CASSSGTSNTGELFF. DNA of the CDR3: TGTGCCAGCAGTTCCGGGACTTCGAACACCGGGGAGCTGTTTTTT.

The chain uses TRBV5-1 and TRBJ1-2, with TRBD1 matching over 8 bases. Germline CDR1 SGHRS, CDR2 YFSETQ. Unmatched junction bases numbered 9, after V lost 1 base and J lost 7 bases. The CDR3 is 15 amino acids. CDR3 bases: TGCGCCAGCAGCTTGAGGCAGGGGGCGCCCTCTGGCTACACCTTC. It specifies CASSLRQGAPSGYTF.

The V call is TRBV7-9, the J call TRBJ1-5, with D possibly being TRBD1 (5 bases). Germline loops: CDR1 SEHNR, CDR2 FQNEAQ (reference sequence). V was trimmed by 3 bases and J by 3 bases, leaving 15 bases between them. CDR3 length: 16 amino acids. DNA of the CDR3: TGTGCCAGCAGCTTGGGGGGAGTGGGAGACAATCAGCCCCAGCATTTT. Translating it yields CASSLGGVGDNQPQHF.

The chain is built from TRBV6-2 or TRBV6-3 and TRBJ1-2; 8 bases agree with TRBD1. CDR3 length: 14 residues. Germline V lookup: CDR1 MNHEY, CDR2 SVGEGT. V was pared by 2 bases and J by 4 bases, with 3 bases of the junction left unmatched. As DNA, the CDR3 is TGTGCCAGCAGTTACGACAGGGGAACCTATGGCTACACCTTC. It translates to CASSYDRGTYGYTF.

This CDR3 is CASSLWATDTQYF. The CDR3 DNA sequence: TGTGCCAGCAGCTTGTGGGCGACAGATACGCAGTATTTT. This sequence joins TRBV5-4 and TRBJ2-3; D unresolved. Looked up from germline, CDR1 is SGHNT and CDR2 is YYREEE (reference sequence). This CDR3 is built from 13 residues. V was shortened by 1 base and J by 3 bases, with 6 bases between the two germline ends.

V and J are TRBV28 and TRBJ1-2; D is ambiguous. This CDR3 region has 13 residues. Germline V gene sequence: CDR1 MDHEN, CDR2 SYDVKM. The V and J ends lost 8 bases and 1 base respectively, with 11 bases between them. This CDR3 reads CASSAGYNYGYTF. CDR3 bases: TGTGCCAGCTCGGCCGGGTATAACTATGGCTACACCTTC.

This clone was seen once. This sequence joins TRBV5-1 and TRBJ2-1; 10 bases agree with TRBD2. The CDR3 runs to 15 residues. V lost 4 bases to trimming and J lost 7 bases; unmatched junction nucleotides: 8. Germline CDR1 is SGHRS and CDR2 is YFSETQ. The CDR3 protein is CASSPLAAGGNEQFF. DNA of the CDR3: TGCGCCAGCAGCCCACTGGCAGCGGGAGGGAATGAGCAGTTCTTC.

The chain employs TRBV18 and TRBJ2-1; 9 positions match TRBD2. This CDR3 is 15 amino acids long. Germline CDR1 and CDR2: KGHSH and LQKENI. Trimming cost V 3 bases and J 3 bases; bases outside gene matches: 3. The CDR3 region is CASSPTAGGYNEQFF. CDR3 DNA sequence: TGTGCCAGCTCACCTACAGCGGGAGGCTACAATGAGCAGTTCTTC.

The chain couples TRBV28 to TRBJ2-7; D is possibly TRBD2 (7 bases). The CDR3 consists of 16 residues. Between the trimmed V and J ends, which lost 2 bases and 1 base, there was a span of 15 bases. CDR1 is MDHEN, CDR2 SYDVKM, per germline. DNA for the CDR3: TGTGCCAGCAGTTTAGGGGGGGCAGTCCTTTCCTACGAGCAGTACTTC. Protein product: CASSLGGAVLSYEQYF.

This clone was seen only once. The rearrangement links TRBV5-4 to TRBJ2-5; 11 nucleotides agree with TRBD2. With V trimmed by 4 bases and J by 2 bases, 7 bases remained unmatched. The CDR3 contains 16 residues. The germline V gene has CDR1 SGHNT and CDR2 YYREEE (reference sequence). The CDR3 nucleotides read TGTGCCAGCAGCATCTCTAGCGGGGGGTTGCAAGAGACCCAGTACTTC. Its protein is CASSISSGGLQETQYF.

The chain joins TRBV4-1 to TRBJ2-7, with 9 bases fitting TRBD1. From germline, CDR1 is MGHRA and CDR2 YSYEKL. The length of the CDR3 is 16 residues. The trim removed 0 bases at V and 2 bases at J, leaving 5 bases unmatched. The CDR3 loop reads CASSQDRQGVTYEQYF. The CDR3 DNA follows: TGCGCCAGCAGCCAAGATAGACAGGGGGTCACCTACGAGCAGTACTTC.

This clone was seen just once. V gene TRBV28 combines with J gene TRBJ1-5; D is ambiguous. V was clipped by 5 bases and J by 1 base, with 18 bases between them. CDR3 size: 17 residues. Germline V gives CDR1 MDHEN, CDR2 SYDVKM. CDR3 region: CASSQQRVTRSNQPQHF. The CDR3 DNA follows: TGTGCCAGCAGTCAGCAGAGGGTTACGCGGAGCAATCAGCCCCAGCATTTT.

V is TRBV28 and J is TRBJ1-2, with D hard to call. V was trimmed by 7 bases and J by 0 bases, leaving 15 bases between them. The CDR3 is 15 residues long. Germline V gene data show CDR1 as MDHEN and CDR2 as SYDVKM. The chain's CDR3 is CASTLDGRANYGYTF. For the CDR3, the DNA is TGTGCCAGCACCCTAGATGGTAGAGCTAACTATGGCTACACCTTC.

This sequence joins TRBV6-2 or TRBV6-3 and TRBJ2-7; 8 nucleotides agree with TRBD2. The CDR3 extends over 15 amino acids. After removal of 6 bases from V and 5 bases from J, the junction contained 12 bases not matched to a gene. Germline V gene lookup returns CDR1 MNHEY and CDR2 SVGEGT. The CDR3 loop is CASSPAGTSRNEQYF. In DNA form, the CDR3 reads TGTGCCAGCAGCCCTGCCGGGACTAGTCGCAACGAGCAGTACTTC.

The genes are TRBV19 and TRBJ2-7; possible D gene TRBD2, 5 bases. Trimming removed 3 bases at V and 4 bases at J, with 13 bases between. The CDR3 is 14 residues long. Looked up from germline, CDR1 is LNHDA and CDR2 is SQIVND (reference sequence). The CDR3 DNA is TGTGCCAGTAGTATCGGACCCGGGGAGTACGAGCAGTACTTC. Translated, it gives CASSIGPGEYEQYF.

This chain links TRBV9 with TRBJ2-3; 7 nucleotides match TRBD2. CDR3 length: 16 residues. Germline CDR1 and CDR2: SGDLS and YYNGEE. Trimming at V came to 0 bases and at J to 4 bases, leaving 8 bases not matched to a gene. CDR3 loop: CASSVDPAGMSDTQYF. Here the CDR3 DNA reads TGTGCCAGCAGCGTAGACCCAGCGGGAATGTCAGATACGCAGTATTTT.

The rearrangement joins TRBV28 to TRBJ1-3; a weak D match, TRBD1 (5 bases). The CDR3 has 16 residues. Germline loops: CDR1 MDHEN, CDR2 SYDVKM. V dropped 2 bases and J dropped 0 bases, with 11 bases sitting between them. The CDR3 DNA follows: TGTGCCAGCAGTTTACTTCAGGGATACTCTGGAAACACCATATATTTT. The encoded protein is CASSLLQGYSGNTIYF.

CDR3 amino acids: CASSYGTSGAYEQYF. CDR3 sequence (DNA): TGTGCCAGCAGCTATGGGACTAGCGGTGCCTACGAGCAGTACTTC. The genes are TRBV28 and TRBJ2-7; the match to TRBD2 covers 11 bases. The junction had 6 bases not matched to a gene; V was cut back by 6 bases and J by 2 bases. Per germline, CDR1 MDHEN and CDR2 SYDVKM. The CDR3 totals 15 residues.